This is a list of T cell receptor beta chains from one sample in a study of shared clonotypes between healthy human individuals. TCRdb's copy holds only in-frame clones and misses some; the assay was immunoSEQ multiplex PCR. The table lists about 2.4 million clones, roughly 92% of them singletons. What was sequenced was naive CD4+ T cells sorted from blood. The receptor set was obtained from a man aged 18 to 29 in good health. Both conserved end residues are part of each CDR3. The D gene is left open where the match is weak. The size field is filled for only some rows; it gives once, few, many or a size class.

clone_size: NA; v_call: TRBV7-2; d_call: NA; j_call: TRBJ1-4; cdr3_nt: TGTGCCAGCAGAGATAGGTGGCGGAATGAAAAACTGTTTTTT; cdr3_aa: CASRDRWRNEKLFF
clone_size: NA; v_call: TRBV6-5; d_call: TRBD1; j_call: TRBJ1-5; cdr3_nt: TGTGCCAGCAGTTACTCGGACAGGGGCAATCAGCCCCAGCATTTT; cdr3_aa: CASSYSDRGNQPQHF
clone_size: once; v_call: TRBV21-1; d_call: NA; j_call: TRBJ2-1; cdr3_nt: TGTGCCAGCAGCAAGGGGAGGGCTAGCGGGAGGGCCAATGAGCAGTTCTTC; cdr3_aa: CASSKGRASGRANEQFF
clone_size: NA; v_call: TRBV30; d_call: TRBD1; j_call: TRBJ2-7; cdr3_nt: TGTGCCTGGAGGAAGACAGGGTTGACGTACGAGCAGTACTTC; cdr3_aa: CAWRKTGLTYEQYF
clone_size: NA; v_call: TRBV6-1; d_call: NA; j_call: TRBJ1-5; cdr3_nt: TGTGCCAGCACGCTGGGGCAGGGCAATCAGCCCCAGCATTTT; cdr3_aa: CASTLGQGNQPQHF
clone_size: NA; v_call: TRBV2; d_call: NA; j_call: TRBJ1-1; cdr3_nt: TGTGCCAGCCATCTTGTGGGGACTGAAGCTTTCTTT; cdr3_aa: CASHLVGTEAFF
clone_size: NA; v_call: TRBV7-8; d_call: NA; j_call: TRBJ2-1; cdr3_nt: TGTGCCAGCAGCCACGGGATTTTCTCCTACAATGAGCAGTTCTTC; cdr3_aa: CASSHGIFSYNEQFF
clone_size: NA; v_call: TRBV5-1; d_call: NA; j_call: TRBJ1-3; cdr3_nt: TGCGCCAGCAGCCCGGACCCGGGGGATGGAAACACCATATATTTT; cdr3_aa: CASSPDPGDGNTIYF
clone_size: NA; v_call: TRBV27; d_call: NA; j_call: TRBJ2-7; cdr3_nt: TGTGCCAGCAGGGAGACAGGTTCCTACGAGCAGTACTTC; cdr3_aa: CASRETGSYEQYF
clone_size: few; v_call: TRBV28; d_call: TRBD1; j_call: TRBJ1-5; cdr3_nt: TGTGCCAGCAGTTCGACAGGGGGCATAACGCCCCAGCATTTT; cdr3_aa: CASSSTGGITPQHF
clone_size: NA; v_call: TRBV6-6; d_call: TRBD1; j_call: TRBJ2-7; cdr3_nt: TGTGCCAGCGGGACAGCAGCCTACGAGCAGTACTTC; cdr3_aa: CASGTAAYEQYF
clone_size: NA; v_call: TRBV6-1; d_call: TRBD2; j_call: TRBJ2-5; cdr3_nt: TGTGCCAGCAGTGAACAGGCTAGCGGCCAAGAGACCCAGTACTTC; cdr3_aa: CASSEQASGQETQYF
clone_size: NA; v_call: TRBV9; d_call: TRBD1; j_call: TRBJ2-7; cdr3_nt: TGTGCCAGCAGCACAACCGGGACAGGGAATGCCGAGCAGTACTTC; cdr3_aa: CASSTTGTGNAEQYF
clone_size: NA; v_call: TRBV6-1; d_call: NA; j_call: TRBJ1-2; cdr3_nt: TGTGCCAGCAGTGATGAGGGGTATGGCTACACCTTC; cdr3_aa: CASSDEGYGYTF
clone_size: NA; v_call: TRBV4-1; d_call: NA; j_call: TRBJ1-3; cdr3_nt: TGCGCCAGCAGCCAGTCAGGCAACTCTGGAAACACCATATATTTT; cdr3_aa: CASSQSGNSGNTIYF
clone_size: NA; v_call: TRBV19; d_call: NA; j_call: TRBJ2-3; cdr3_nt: TGTGCCAGTAGTATAGAGGACTTAGAAACCACAGATACGCAGTATTTT; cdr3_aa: CASSIEDLETTDTQYF
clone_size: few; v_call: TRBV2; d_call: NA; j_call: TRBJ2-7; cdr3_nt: TGTGCCAGCAGCGGGACAATTACCTACGAGCAGTACTTC; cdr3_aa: CASSGTITYEQYF
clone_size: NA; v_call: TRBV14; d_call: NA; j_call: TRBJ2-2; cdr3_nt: TGTGCCAGCAGCCAAGGTCGAGGGGCGAACACCGGGGAGCTGTTTTTT; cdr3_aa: CASSQGRGANTGELFF
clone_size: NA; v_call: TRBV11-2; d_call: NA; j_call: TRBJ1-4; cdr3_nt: TGTGCCAGCAGCTTAGCCCCCTTGGGAAAACTGTTTTTT; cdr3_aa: CASSLAPLGKLFF
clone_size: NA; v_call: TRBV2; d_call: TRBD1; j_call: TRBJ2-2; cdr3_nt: TGTGCCAGCAGTCTCAGGGGGATCGGGGAGCTGTTTTTT; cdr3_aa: CASSLRGIGELFF
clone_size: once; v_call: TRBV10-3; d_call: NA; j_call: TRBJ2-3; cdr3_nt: TGTGCCATCAGCGAAGGACAGAGCACAGATACGCAGTATTTT; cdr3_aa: CAISEGQSTDTQYF
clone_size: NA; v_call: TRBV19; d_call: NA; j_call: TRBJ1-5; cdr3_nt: TGTGCCACCAACCCCAGCCTCCGGTCCCTCAATCAGCCCCAGCATTTT; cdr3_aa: CATNPSLRSLNQPQHF
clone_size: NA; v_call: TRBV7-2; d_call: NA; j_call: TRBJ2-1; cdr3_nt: TGTGCCAGCAGGGAGGGGGGGAGGTATGAGCAGTTCTTC; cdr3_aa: CASREGGRYEQFF
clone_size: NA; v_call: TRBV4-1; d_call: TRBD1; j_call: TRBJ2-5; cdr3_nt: TGCGCCAGCGGCATTCGGGACAGGGGGCCAGGGGAGACCCAGTACTTC; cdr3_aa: CASGIRDRGPGETQYF
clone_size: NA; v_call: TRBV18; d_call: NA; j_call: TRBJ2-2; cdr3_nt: TGTGCCAGCTCACCACTAGGAGCATACACCGGGGAGCTGTTTTTT; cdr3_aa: CASSPLGAYTGELFF
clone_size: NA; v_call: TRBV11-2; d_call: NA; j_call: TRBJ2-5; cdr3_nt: TGTGCCAGCAGCTCCGGGACAATCCTAGGAGTCAAATGGGAGACCCAGTACTTC; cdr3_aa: CASSSGTILGVKWETQYF
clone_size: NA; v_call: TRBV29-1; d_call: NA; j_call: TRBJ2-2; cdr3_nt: TGCAGCGTGGCTGCCGGGGAGCTGTTTTTT; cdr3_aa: CSVAAGELFF
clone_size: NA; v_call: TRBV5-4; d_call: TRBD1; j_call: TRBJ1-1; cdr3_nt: TGTGCCAGCTTCGGTGAGGACAGGGGGGTAGCTTTCTTT; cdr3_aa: CASFGEDRGVAFF
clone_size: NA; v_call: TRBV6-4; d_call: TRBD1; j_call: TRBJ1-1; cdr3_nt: TGTGCCAGCAGTGCCTCCGGGACAGGGGGCCGGGACACTGAAGCTTTCTTT; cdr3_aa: CASSASGTGGRDTEAFF
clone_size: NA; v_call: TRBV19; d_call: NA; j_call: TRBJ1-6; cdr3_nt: TGTGCCAGTAGTATCGAGTGGAATTCACCCCTCCACTTT; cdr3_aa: CASSIEWNSPLHF
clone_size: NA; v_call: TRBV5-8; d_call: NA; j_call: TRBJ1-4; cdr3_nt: TGTGCCAGCAGCTTGGTCCGGAATGAAAAACTGTTTTTT; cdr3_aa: CASSLVRNEKLFF
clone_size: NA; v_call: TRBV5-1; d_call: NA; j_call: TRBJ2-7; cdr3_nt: TGCGCCAGCAGCTTGGAGAGTGGGCCCTACGAGCAGTACTTC; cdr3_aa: CASSLESGPYEQYF